This is a list of T cell receptor beta chains from one sample in a study of T cells after posttransplantation cyclophosphamide. The repertoire was sequenced with immunoSEQ multiplex PCR; TCRdb's copy has only in-frame clones and lacks some. The sample lists 10,000 or so clones, about 98% seen once, with roughly 0.25% in the top ten. Sequencing used naive CD4+ T cells sorted from PBMCs. The receptors derive from a woman aged 55-69 years in good health, CMV-negative, and a related stem cell transplant donor. Both conserved end residues are part of each CDR3. The D gene is left open where the match is weak. Not all rows give a size; the values are once, few, many and, for expanded clones, a class.

j_call | d_call | clone_size | v_call | cdr3_nt | cdr3_aa
TRBJ2-1 | TRBD2 | . | TRBV7-3 | TGTGCCAGCAGCCTCAGCGGGGGGTCCACCTACAATGAGCAGTTCTTC | CASSLSGGSTYNEQFF
TRBJ1-5 | . | . | TRBV27 | TGTGCCAGCAGTTTACAACCAGGGTTGCCCCAGCATTTT | CASSLQPGLPQHF
TRBJ2-5 | . | . | TRBV6-5 | TGTGCCAGCAGTTACGTGAGGGGGGGCCCACTGGAGACCCAGTACTTC | CASSYVRGGPLETQYF
TRBJ1-4 | . | once | TRBV5-8 | TGTGCCAGCAGCTTGGGGGCCAGGGGAGATGAAAAACTGTTTTTT | CASSLGARGDEKLFF
TRBJ1-2 | TRBD1 | . | TRBV19 | TGTGCCAGTAGCCCCCTAGGGGGACAGGGGATTGGCTACACCTTC | CASSPLGGQGIGYTF
TRBJ1-6 | . | . | TRBV5-1 | TGCGCCACCCTAGATTCACCCCTCCACTTT | CATLDSPLHF
TRBJ1-1 | TRBD1 | . | TRBV19 | TGTGCCAGTAGTCTCTGGGACAGGCCCAACGCTGAAGCTTTCTTT | CASSLWDRPNAEAFF
TRBJ2-5 | TRBD1 | . | TRBV11-2 | TGTGCCAGCAGCCCAACGGGACAGGGGGCTGGGGAGACCCAGTACTTC | CASSPTGQGAGETQYF
TRBJ1-2 | TRBD1 | . | TRBV7-9 | TGTGCCAGCAGTCGACAGGGTCTGGCGGGCTACACCTTC | CASSRQGLAGYTF
TRBJ1-2 | . | . | TRBV5-8 | TGTGCCAGCGTAGGGGTTAGCTATGGCTACACCTTC | CASVGVSYGYTF
TRBJ2-3 | . | . | TRBV10-2 | TGCGCCAGCGCGGGAATAAAAGATACGCAGTATTTT | CASAGIKDTQYF
TRBJ1-5 | . | . | TRBV6-6 | TGTGCCAGCAGTTACAACGGGGGGGTGGATAATCAGCCCCAGCATTTT | CASSYNGGVDNQPQHF
TRBJ1-6 | TRBD1 | . | TRBV7-6 | TGTGCCAGCAGCCCAGGGGGCTCCTATAATTCCCCCCTCCACTTT | CASSPGGSYNSPLHF
TRBJ1-2 | TRBD1 | . | TRBV28 | TGTGCCAGCAGCCCAGGACAGGCCTTTAACTATGGCTACACCTTC | CASSPGQAFNYGYTF
TRBJ1-4 | TRBD1 | few | TRBV2 | TGTGCCAGCAGCCCTGGACAGGGATCAAATGAAAAACTGTTTTTT | CASSPGQGSNEKLFF
TRBJ1-5 | . | . | TRBV2 | TGTGCCAGCAGTGAAAGGACAGAGAAATACAATCAGCCCCAGCATTTT | CASSERTEKYNQPQHF
TRBJ1-1 | . | . | TRBV4-2 | TGTGCCAGCAGCCAAGGGGCCTCAGGGAACACTGAAGCTTTCTTT | CASSQGASGNTEAFF
TRBJ2-2 | TRBD1 | once | TRBV5-1 | TGCGCCAGCAGCTCTCCGGGACAGCTGAACACCGGGGAGCTGTTTTTT | CASSSPGQLNTGELFF
TRBJ2-5 | . | . | TRBV19 | TGTGCCAGTAGTATACTCGGGACATCGGAGACCCAGTACTTC | CASSILGTSETQYF
TRBJ2-1 | . | . | TRBV28 | TGTGCCAGCAGTTTAGTCTCCCGCAATGAGCAGTTCTTC | CASSLVSRNEQFF
TRBJ2-1 | TRBD2 | . | TRBV9 | TGTGCCAGCAGTGCACTAGCGGGGGGCCACAATGAGCAGTTCTTC | CASSALAGGHNEQFF
TRBJ1-1 | . | . | TRBV28 | TGTGCCAGCCCTCCTTGGTTAGGGAGCACTGAAGCTTTCTTT | CASPPWLGSTEAFF
TRBJ1-1 | . | . | TRBV19 | TGTGCCAGTAGTATTAGCGGCGGTGGGGCCCCTGGAGCTTTCTTT | CASSISGGGAPGAFF
TRBJ1-6 | TRBD1 | . | TRBV15 | TGTGCCACCAGCAGAGATTTTGACAGGGGACGAAGCAATTCACCCCTCCACTTT | CATSRDFDRGRSNSPLHF
TRBJ2-5 | TRBD1 | . | TRBV11-1 | TGTGCCAGCAGCGCGACAGGGGGAATTATGTACTTC | CASSATGGIMYF
TRBJ1-5 | TRBD1 | . | TRBV28 | TGTGCCAGCAGTTTCCAAGGGGGACAGGGGGGGAATCAGCCCCAGCATTTT | CASSFQGGQGGNQPQHF
TRBJ2-5 | . | . | TRBV5-1 | TGCGCCAGCAGCTTGATCGCGGGGCAAGAGACCCAGTACTTC | CASSLIAGQETQYF
TRBJ2-3 | . | . | TRBV5-1 | TGCGCCAGCAGCTTGGGCAGGGGAAGGGGCACAGATACGCAGTATTTT | CASSLGRGRGTDTQYF
TRBJ2-1 | TRBD2 | . | TRBV23-1 | TGCGCCAGCAGTCAATCTCGTTTCCTAGCGGGAGTCAATGAGCAGTTCTTC | CASSQSRFLAGVNEQFF
TRBJ2-7 | . | . | TRBV18 | TGTGCCAGCTCACCACGGGTTTCGGGAGCGGCCTACGAGCAGTACTTC | CASSPRVSGAAYEQYF
TRBJ2-5 | TRBD2 | . | TRBV7-2 | TGTGCCAGCAGCGCCGGACTAGCGGGGAGAGAGACCCAGTACTTC | CASSAGLAGRETQYF
TRBJ2-7 | TRBD2 | . | TRBV6-6 | TGTGCCAGCAGTTACGGTAGCGGGACTACGGGGGAGCAGTACTTC | CASSYGSGTTGEQYF
TRBJ2-2 | . | . | TRBV12-2 | TGTGCAAGTCGCTTCTTGAGGACTAGCGCGAACACCGGGGAGCTGTTTTTT | CASRFLRTSANTGELFF
TRBJ2-1 | TRBD2 | once | TRBV4-1 | TGCGCCAGCAGCCAGAGCAGCGGGAGGGCGTTCAATGAGCAGTTCTTC | CASSQSSGRAFNEQFF
TRBJ1-1 | TRBD1 | . | TRBV19 | TGTGCCAGTGAACCCAGGGGGTGGGAGAACACTGAAGCTTTCTTT | CASEPRGWENTEAFF
TRBJ1-2 | . | . | TRBV16 | TGTGCCAGCAGCCAAGCAGGGCTGAGTTATGGCTACACCTTC | CASSQAGLSYGYTF
TRBJ1-5 | . | . | TRBV7-2 | TGTGCCAGCAGCTCCCAGGGGTATAGCAATCAGCCCCAGCATTTT | CASSSQGYSNQPQHF
TRBJ1-4 | . | . | TRBV19 | TGTGCCAGTAGTACTCGACAACGGGAAAAACTGTTTTTT | CASSTRQREKLFF
TRBJ1-3 | . | . | TRBV9 | TGTGCCAGCAGCGTAGGCGGCAGGGCGGTAAACACCATATATTTT | CASSVGGRAVNTIYF
TRBJ1-6 | . | . | TRBV14 | TGTGCCAGCAGCCAAGTCGGGGGTCGGGCACCCCTCCACTTT | CASSQVGGRAPLHF
TRBJ1-2 | . | . | TRBV5-3 | TGTGCCAGAAGCTTCTTATCGCCAGGGCTACTGGCTGGCTACACCTTC | CARSFLSPGLLAGYTF
TRBJ1-5 | . | few | TRBV2 | TGTGCCAGCACCGAGGGGGGAGGGGTCGGGGGGCTGGGGCCCCAGCATTTT | CASTEGGGVGGLGPQHF
TRBJ1-4 | TRBD1 | . | TRBV7-9 | TGTGCCAGCAGCTTGGGACAGATGCATAATCCAACTAATGAAAAACTGCTTTTT | CASSLGQMHNPTNEKLLF
TRBJ2-2 | TRBD2 | . | TRBV29-1 | TGCAGCGTTGAGGCGCGGGAGTCTAATTCCGGGGAGCTGTTTTTT | CSVEARESNSGELFF
TRBJ2-2 | . | . | TRBV19 | TGTGCCAGTAAACCAGGGACATCCACCGGGGAGCTGTTTTTT | CASKPGTSTGELFF
TRBJ2-2 | TRBD2 | . | TRBV28 | TGTGCCAGCAGTTTGGTACTAGCGGACGCCGGGGAGCTGTTTTTT | CASSLVLADAGELFF
TRBJ2-6 | . | . | TRBV9 | TGTGCCAGCAGCCCCCGGGGCTCTGGGGCCAACGTCCTGACTTTC | CASSPRGSGANVLTF
TRBJ1-3 | . | . | TRBV29-1 | TGCAGCGCCGACACAGGAGCCTCTGGAAACACCATATATTTT | CSADTGASGNTIYF
TRBJ2-5 | TRBD1 | . | TRBV7-8 | TGTGCCAGCAGCAGATCGACAGGGCCACAGGGGACCCAGTACTTC | CASSRSTGPQGTQYF
TRBJ2-2 | TRBD1 | . | TRBV19 | TGTGCCAGTAGTATTCGAGGACAGGGGGCAAACACCGGGGAGCTGTTTTTT | CASSIRGQGANTGELFF
TRBJ1-2 | . | . | TRBV28 | TGTGCCAGCAGTTTACCTCGAGGGGGGGCGCTTAGTGGCTACACCTTC | CASSLPRGGALSGYTF
TRBJ2-2 | TRBD2 | . | TRBV7-2 | TGTGCCAGCAGCCCTTGGACTAGCGGGAGGGGAGGAACCGGGGAGCTGTTTTTT | CASSPWTSGRGGTGELFF
TRBJ1-6 | . | . | TRBV5-4 | TGTGCCAGCAGCCGGAGTCTCAGCTCCTATAATTCACCCCTCCACTTT | CASSRSLSSYNSPLHF
TRBJ2-2 | TRBD2 | . | TRBV6-5 | TGTGCCAGCAGTTACCGGCGGGGGGCCAACACCGGGGAGCTGTTTTTT | CASSYRRGANTGELFF
TRBJ2-2 | . | . | TRBV15 | TGTGCCACCAGCAGCAGCAGGGTTCAAGTCGGGGAGCTGTTTTTT | CATSSSRVQVGELFF
TRBJ2-5 | . | . | TRBV5-1 | TGCGCCAGCAGCTTGCGGTGGGGCGAAAAGACCCAGTACTTC | CASSLRWGEKTQYF
TRBJ1-2 | . | . | TRBV6-5 | TGTGCCAGCAGTTACTCCTCTTTCCAGGGGAGCGGCTACACCTTC | CASSYSSFQGSGYTF
TRBJ2-6 | TRBD1 | once | TRBV7-8 | TGTGCCAGCAGCCCCTTTCCGGGACAGAGGTTTGGGGCCAACGTCCTGACTTTC | CASSPFPGQRFGANVLTF
TRBJ1-5 | . | . | TRBV6-1 | TGTGCCAGCAGTGTAGGGGGACAGCCCCAGCATTTT | CASSVGGQPQHF
TRBJ1-2 | TRBD1 | . | TRBV19 | TGTGCCAGTAGTATAAGGGACAGGCCCAACTATGGCTACACCTTC | CASSIRDRPNYGYTF